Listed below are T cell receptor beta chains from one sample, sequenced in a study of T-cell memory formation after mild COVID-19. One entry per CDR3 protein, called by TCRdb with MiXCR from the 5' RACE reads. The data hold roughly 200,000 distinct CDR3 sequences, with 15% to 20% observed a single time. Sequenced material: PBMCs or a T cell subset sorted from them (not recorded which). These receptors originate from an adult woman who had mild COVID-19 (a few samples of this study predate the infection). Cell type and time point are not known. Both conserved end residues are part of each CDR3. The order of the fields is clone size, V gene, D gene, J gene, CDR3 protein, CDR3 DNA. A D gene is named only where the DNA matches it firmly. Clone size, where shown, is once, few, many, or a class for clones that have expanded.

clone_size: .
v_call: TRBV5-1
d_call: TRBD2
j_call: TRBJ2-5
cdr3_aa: CASSSPYSDGLAGGPEQETQYF
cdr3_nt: TGCGCCAGCAGCTCGCCTTACTCAGACGGACTAGCGGGGGGCCCGGAACAAGAGACCCAGTACTTC

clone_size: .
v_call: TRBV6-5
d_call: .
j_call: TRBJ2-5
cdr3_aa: CASSYSYAVLQETQYF
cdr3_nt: TGTGCCAGCAGTTACTCGTACGCCGTACTCCAAGAGACCCAGTACTTC

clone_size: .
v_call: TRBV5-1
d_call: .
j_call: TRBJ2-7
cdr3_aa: CASSLAHGLSSYEQYF
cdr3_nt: TGCGCCAGCAGCTTGGCCCACGGCTTATCCTCGTACGAGCAGTACTTC

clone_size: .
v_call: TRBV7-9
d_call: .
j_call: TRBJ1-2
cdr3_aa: CASSLALTEYGYTF
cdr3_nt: TGTGCCAGCAGCTTAGCGCTGACAGAGTATGGCTACACCTTC

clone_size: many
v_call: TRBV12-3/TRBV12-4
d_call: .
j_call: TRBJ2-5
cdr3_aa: CASSPQLGETQYF
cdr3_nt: TGTGCCAGCAGTCCCCAACTAGGAGAGACCCAGTACTTC

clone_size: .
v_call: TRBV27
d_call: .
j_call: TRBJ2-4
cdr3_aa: CASSFRNTPAKNIQYF
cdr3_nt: TGTGCCAGCAGTTTCCGCAACACCCCGGCCAAAAACATTCAGTACTTC

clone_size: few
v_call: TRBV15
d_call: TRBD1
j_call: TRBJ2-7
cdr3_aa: CATSKAMTGVRNEQYF
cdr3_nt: TGTGCCACCAGCAAAGCCATGACAGGGGTTCGCAACGAGCAGTACTTC

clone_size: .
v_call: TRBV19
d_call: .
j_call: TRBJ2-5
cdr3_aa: CASSGGAGETQYF
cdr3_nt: TGTGCCAGTAGTGGGGGAGCTGGGGAGACCCAGTACTTC

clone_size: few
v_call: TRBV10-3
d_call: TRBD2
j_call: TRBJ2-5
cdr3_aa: CAISDDIAGGQETQYF
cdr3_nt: TGTGCCATCAGTGACGATATAGCGGGAGGGCAAGAGACCCAGTACTTC

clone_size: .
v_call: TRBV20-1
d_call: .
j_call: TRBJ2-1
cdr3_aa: CSARDRLVHGNEQFF
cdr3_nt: TGCAGTGCTAGAGACCGACTAGTTCACGGGAATGAGCAGTTCTTC

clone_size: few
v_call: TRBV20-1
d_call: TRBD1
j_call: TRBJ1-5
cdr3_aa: CSAPGQRNQPQHF
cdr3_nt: TGCAGTGCGCCGGGACAGCGCAATCAGCCCCAGCATTTT

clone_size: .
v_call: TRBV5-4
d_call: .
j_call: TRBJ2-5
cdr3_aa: CASSLFQGFQETQYF
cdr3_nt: TGTGCCAGCAGCTTGTTCCAGGGGTTCCAAGAGACCCAGTACTTC

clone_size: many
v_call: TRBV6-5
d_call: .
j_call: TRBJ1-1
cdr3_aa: CASSLGRTEAFF
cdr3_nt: TGTGCCAGCAGTCTCGGGCGCACTGAAGCTTTCTTT

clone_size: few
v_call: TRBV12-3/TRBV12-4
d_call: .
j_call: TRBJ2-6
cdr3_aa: CASSTGPGANVLTF
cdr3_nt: TGTGCCAGCAGTACAGGGCCTGGGGCCAACGTCCTGACTTTC

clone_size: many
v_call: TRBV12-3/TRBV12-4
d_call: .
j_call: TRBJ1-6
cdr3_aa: CASGLGDNSPLHF
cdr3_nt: TGTGCCAGCGGGCTCGGGGATAATTCACCCCTCCACTTT

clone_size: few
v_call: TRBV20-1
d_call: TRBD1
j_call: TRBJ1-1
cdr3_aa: CSAPDRGSEAFF
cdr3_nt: TGCAGTGCTCCGGACAGGGGAAGTGAAGCTTTCTTT

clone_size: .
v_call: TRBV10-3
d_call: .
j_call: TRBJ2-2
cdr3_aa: CAISEGGPANTGELFF
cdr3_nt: TGTGCCATCAGTGAAGGAGGCCCCGCTAACACCGGGGAGCTGTTTTTT

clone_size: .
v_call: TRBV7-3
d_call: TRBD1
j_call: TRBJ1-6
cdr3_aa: CASSTSGTGASNSPLHF
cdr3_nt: TGTGCCAGCAGCACCTCCGGGACAGGGGCTTCCAATTCACCCCTCCACTTT

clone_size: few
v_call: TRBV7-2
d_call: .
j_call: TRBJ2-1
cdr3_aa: CASSLELGRIYNEQFF
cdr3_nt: TGTGCCAGCAGCTTAGAGCTTGGACGGATATACAATGAGCAGTTCTTC

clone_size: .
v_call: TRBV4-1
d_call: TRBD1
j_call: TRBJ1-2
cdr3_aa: CASSRAGTVGNYGYTF
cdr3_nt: TGCGCCAGCAGCCGGGCCGGGACAGTGGGTAACTATGGCTACACCTTC

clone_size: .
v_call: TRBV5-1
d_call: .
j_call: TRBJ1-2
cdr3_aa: CASSSENYGYTF
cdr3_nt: TGCGCCAGCAGCTCCGAGAACTATGGCTACACCTTC

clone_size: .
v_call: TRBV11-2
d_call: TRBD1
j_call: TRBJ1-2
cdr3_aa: CASSIDRVYF
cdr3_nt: TGTGCCAGCAGCATCGACAGGGTCTACTTC

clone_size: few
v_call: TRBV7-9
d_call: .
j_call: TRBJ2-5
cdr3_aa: CASSFQRNSQETQYF
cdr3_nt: TGTGCCAGCAGCTTCCAGAGGAATTCGCAAGAGACCCAGTACTTC

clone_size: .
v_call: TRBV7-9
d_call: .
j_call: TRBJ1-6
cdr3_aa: CASKGEYNSPLHF
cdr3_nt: TGTGCCAGCAAGGGGGAGTATAATTCACCCCTCCACTTT

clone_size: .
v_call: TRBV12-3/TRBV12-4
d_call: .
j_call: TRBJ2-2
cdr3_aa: CASSRTESGELFF
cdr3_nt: TGTGCCAGCAGCCGCACAGAGTCCGGGGAGCTGTTTTTT

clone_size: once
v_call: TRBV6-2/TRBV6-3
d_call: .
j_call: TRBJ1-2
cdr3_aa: CASSTQYSGGYTF
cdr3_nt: TGTGCCAGCAGTACTCAATACAGTGGCGGCTACACCTTC

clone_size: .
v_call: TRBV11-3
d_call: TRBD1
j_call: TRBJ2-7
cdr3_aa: CASSPGQGASYEQYF
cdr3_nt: TGTGCCAGCAGCCCGGGACAGGGGGCCTCCTACGAGCAGTACTTC

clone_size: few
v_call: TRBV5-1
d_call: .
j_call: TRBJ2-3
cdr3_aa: CASSFLGGSTDTQYF
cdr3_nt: TGCGCCAGCAGCTTCCTCGGGGGTAGCACAGATACGCAGTATTTT

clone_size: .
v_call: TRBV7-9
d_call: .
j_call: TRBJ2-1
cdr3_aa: CASSLGQMAAYNEQFF
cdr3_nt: TGTGCCAGCAGCTTAGGCCAGATGGCGGCCTACAATGAGCAGTTCTTC

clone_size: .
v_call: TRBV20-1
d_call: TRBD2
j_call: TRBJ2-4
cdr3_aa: CSALAGGRDIQYF
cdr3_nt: TGCAGTGCCCTAGCGGGTGGGAGGGACATTCAGTACTTC

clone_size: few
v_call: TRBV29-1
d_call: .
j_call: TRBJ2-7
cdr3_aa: CSVRGDSYEQYF
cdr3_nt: TGCAGCGTTCGGGGCGACTCCTACGAGCAGTACTTC

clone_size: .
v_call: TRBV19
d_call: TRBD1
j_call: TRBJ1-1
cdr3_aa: CASNRGRDTEAFF
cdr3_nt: TGTGCCAGTAACAGGGGGCGCGACACTGAAGCTTTCTTT

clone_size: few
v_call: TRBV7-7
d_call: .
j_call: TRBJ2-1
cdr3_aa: CASSLRGGGEQFF
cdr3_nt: TGTGCCAGCAGCCTGAGAGGGGGTGGTGAGCAGTTCTTC

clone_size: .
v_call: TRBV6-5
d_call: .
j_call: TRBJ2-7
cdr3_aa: CASRTSGSEQYF
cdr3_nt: TGTGCCAGCAGGACTTCAGGGTCCGAGCAGTACTTC

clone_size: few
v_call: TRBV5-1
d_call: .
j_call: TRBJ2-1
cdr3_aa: CASSLGGGGPFDEQFF
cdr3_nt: TGCGCCAGCAGCTTGGGGGGAGGGGGACCCTTCGATGAGCAGTTCTTC

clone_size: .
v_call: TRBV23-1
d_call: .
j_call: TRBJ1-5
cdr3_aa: CASSHFEGNSNQPQHF
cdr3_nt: TGCGCCAGCAGTCATTTCGAGGGAAATAGCAATCAGCCCCAGCATTTT

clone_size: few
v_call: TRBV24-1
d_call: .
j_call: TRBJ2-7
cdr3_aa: CATTGFLIYEQYF
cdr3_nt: TGTGCCACCACAGGGTTTCTGATCTACGAGCAGTACTTC

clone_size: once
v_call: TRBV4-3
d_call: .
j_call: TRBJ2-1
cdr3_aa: CASSHDTYNEQFF
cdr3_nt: TGCGCCAGCAGCCACGACACCTACAATGAGCAGTTCTTC

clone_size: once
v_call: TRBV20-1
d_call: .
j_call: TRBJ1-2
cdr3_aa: CSARWGYYGYTF
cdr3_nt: TGCAGTGCTAGGTGGGGGTACTATGGCTACACCTTC

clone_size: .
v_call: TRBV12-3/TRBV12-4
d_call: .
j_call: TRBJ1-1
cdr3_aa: CASTSGGFFTEAFF
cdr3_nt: TGTGCCAGCACCTCGGGGGGGTTCTTCACTGAAGCTTTCTTT

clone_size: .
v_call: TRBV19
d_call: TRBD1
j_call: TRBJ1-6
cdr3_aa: CARLVPLPAEGADSPLHF
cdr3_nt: TGTGCCCGCCTCGTCCCCCTACCAGCGGAGGGGGCTGATTCACCCCTCCACTTT

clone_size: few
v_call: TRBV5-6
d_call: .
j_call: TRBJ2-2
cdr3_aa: CASSFRGPTGELFF
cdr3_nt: TGTGCCAGCAGCTTTCGGGGCCCCACCGGGGAGCTGTTTTTT

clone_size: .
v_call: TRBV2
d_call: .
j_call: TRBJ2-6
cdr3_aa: CASRSDPSGANVLTF
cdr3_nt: TGTGCCAGCCGTTCGGACCCTTCTGGGGCCAACGTCCTGACTTTC

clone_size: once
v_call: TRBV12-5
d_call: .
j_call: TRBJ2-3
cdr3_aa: CASGLGGTQYF
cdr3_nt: TGTGCTAGTGGTTTGGGCGGTACGCAGTATTTT

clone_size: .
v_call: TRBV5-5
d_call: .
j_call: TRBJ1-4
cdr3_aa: CASSQLDGNEKLFF
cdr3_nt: TGTGCCAGCAGCCAACTGGACGGGAATGAAAAACTGTTTTTT

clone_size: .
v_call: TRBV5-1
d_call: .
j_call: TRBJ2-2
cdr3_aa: CASSKDPTGELFF
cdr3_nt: TGCGCCAGCAGCAAGGATCCCACCGGGGAGCTGTTTTTT

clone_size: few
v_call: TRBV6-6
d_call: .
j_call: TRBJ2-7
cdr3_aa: CASRRTASSYEQYF
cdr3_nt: TGTGCCAGCAGGAGGACGGCAAGCTCCTACGAGCAGTACTTC

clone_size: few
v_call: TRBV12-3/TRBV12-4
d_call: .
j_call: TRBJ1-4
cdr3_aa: CASRPPGTRYEKLFF
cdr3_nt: TGTGCCAGCAGACCTCCCGGGACTCGGTACGAAAAACTGTTTTTT